These 30 T cell receptor beta chains came from one sample sequenced in a study of human T cells and chemical hapten exposure. Time point reported: pre-sensitization, week 0. The treatment is: therapeutic diphenylcyclopropenone sensitization with weekly scalp DPC. Extraction yielded total RNA from whole blood (unfractionated). Using its own MiXCR run on the RACE reads, TCRdb lists one record per CDR3 protein. The data show over 50,000 distinct CDR3 sequences, approximately 9.7% seen once. The sequences come from whole blood, collected in connection with sensitization to the hapten diphenylcyclopropenone (DPC). The receptors come from a woman in her thirties with alopecia areata. Some clones in this sample may be carry-over from other donors' samples.

This clonotype came up a few times. The chain links TRBV6-6 to TRBJ2-5, with 10 nucleotides matching TRBD1. The J segment lost 3 bases and the V segment lost 6 bases, leaving 7 bases of the junction unmatched. Germline CDR1 and CDR2: MNHNY and SVGAGI (reference sequence). This CDR3 is built from 15 residues. The CDR3 sequence: CASRQTGQGKETQYF. CDR3 sequence (DNA): TGTGCCAGCAGACAAACGGGACAGGGGAAAGAGACCCAGTACTTC.

Many counts were recorded for this clonotype. This rearrangement joins TRBV5-1 to TRBJ1-2; D is possibly TRBD1 (5 bases). This CDR3 spans 13 amino acids. V dropped 0 bases and J dropped 8 bases, with 11 bases sitting between them. CDR1 SGHRS and CDR2 YFSETQ come from the germline V gene. CDR3 nucleotides: TGCGCCAGCAGCTTGGAATGGAGGGGAGGCTACACCTTC. Protein: CASSLEWRGGYTF.

This clonotype was counted at least ten times. This chain joins TRBV4-3 and TRBJ2-1; 14 nucleotides agree with TRBD2. CDR3 length equals 19 residues. Trimming took 1 base from V and 7 from J; bases not matched to a gene: 12. CDR1 is LGHNA, CDR2 YSLEER, per germline. The CDR3 protein is CASSQATSGGVGARNEQFF. The CDR3 DNA sequence: TGCGCCAGCAGCCAAGCGACTAGCGGGGGGGTGGGGGCCCGGAATGAGCAGTTCTTC.

This clonotype was seen ten or more times. The chain is built from TRBV14 and TRBJ1-4; 8 bases agree with TRBD1. Germline V gene sequence: CDR1 SGHDN, CDR2 FVKESK. There are 16 residues in the CDR3. V was clipped by 3 bases and J by 7 bases; unmatched bases: 10. CDR3 sequence: CASSQDWTGSGEKLFF. In DNA, the CDR3 is TGTGCCAGCAGCCAGGACTGGACAGGGAGCGGTGAAAAACTGTTTTTT.

This clonotype was recorded a few times. The chain has TRBV7-3 and TRBJ2-3; 7 bases map to TRBD2. The CDR3 runs to 15 residues. The V gene's germline CDR1 is SGHTA and CDR2 FQGTGA. V shed 6 bases, J shed 1 base, and the junction held 7 bases outside the gene matches. The CDR3: CASRNRGGRTDTQYF. The CDR3 region has the DNA TGTGCCAGCAGGAACCGCGGGGGACGCACAGATACGCAGTATTTT.

The sample holds many counts of this clonotype. This sequence joins TRBV29-1 and TRBJ2-1; 12 bases line up with TRBD2. The CDR3 spans 17 residues. After removal of 7 bases from V and 4 bases from J, the junction contained 14 bases not matched to a gene. The germline V gene encodes CDR1 SQVTM and CDR2 ANQGSEA. The CDR3 loop is CSAGLHAGTSGYNEQFF. The CDR3 bases are TGCAGCGCTGGTCTCCACGCCGGGACTAGCGGGTACAATGAGCAGTTCTTC.

The rearrangement joins TRBV20-1 to TRBJ1-2; weak D call: TRBD1 (5 bases). V lost 1 base and J lost 8, with 17 bases in between. The CDR3 spans 14 residues. Per the germline V gene, CDR1 is DFQATT and CDR2 is SNEGSKA (reference sequence). The CDR3 loop reads CSARALDIVRGYTF. CDR3 bases: TGCAGTGCTAGAGCCCTGGACATCGTGCGGGGCTACACCTTC.

This clonotype was observed many times. The chain employs TRBV7-2 and TRBJ1-4; no clear D. Trimming took 5 bases from V and 3 from J, leaving 10 bases between them. This CDR3 contains 14 residues. Germline V gene sequence: CDR1 SGHTA, CDR2 FQGNSA. The CDR3: CASSLNWSNEKLFF. The CDR3 nucleotides read TGTGCCAGCAGCCTGAATTGGTCTAATGAAAAACTGTTTTTT.

The chain employs TRBV12-5 and TRBJ2-3, with no clear D. The CDR3 extends over 12 amino acids. Germline-derived CDR1 and CDR2 are LGHNT and FRNRAP. The V end was cut by 2 bases, the J end by 3 bases, with 3 bases between. Here the CDR3 reads CASGLQTDTQYF. The CDR3 DNA follows: TGTGCTAGTGGTTTGCAAACAGATACGCAGTATTTT.

The V gene is TRBV7-2, the J gene TRBJ1-5, with D unresolved. Germline V gene data show CDR1 as SGHTA and CDR2 as FQGNSA. The CDR3 has 15 residues. V shed 5 bases and J shed 2 bases, with 13 bases lying between them. The CDR3 sequence: CASSPRPGGNQPQHF. CDR3 nucleotide sequence: TGTGCCAGCAGCCCCCGCCCCGGGGGCAATCAGCCCCAGCATTTT.

This clonotype was found a few times. This chain joins TRBV30 and TRBJ1-2; TRBD1 is a possible D gene (5 bases). Trimming stripped 8 bases from V and 2 bases from J, with 15 bases between. The germline V gene encodes CDR1 GTSNPN and CDR2 SVGIG (reference sequence). This CDR3 comprises 13 residues. CDR3 sequence: CAGRGPGNYGYTF. The CDR3 region has the DNA TGTGCCGGACGGGGCCCCGGGAACTATGGCTACACCTTC.

The chain carries TRBV2 and TRBJ1-2; D gene unclear. Between the trimmed V and J ends, which lost 5 bases and 1 base, there was a span of 20 bases. CDR3 length: 17 residues. CDR1 is SNHLY, CDR2 FYNNEI, per germline. In DNA form, the CDR3 reads TGTGCCAGCAGTCAGAACCCAAGTGGGAGGCGTAACTATGGCTACACCTTC. This codes for CASSQNPSGRRNYGYTF.

This clonotype was detected ten times or more. The rearrangement uses TRBV6-5 and TRBJ2-1, with D unclear. The length of the CDR3 is 13 residues. Per the germline V gene, CDR1 is MNHEY and CDR2 is SVGAGI. Trimming cost V 4 bases and J 15 bases, with 19 bases left between them. DNA for the CDR3: TGTGCCAGCAGTTCCACGGTACTCCCTTCCTGGTTCTTC. It codes for CASSSTVLPSWFF.

The chain has TRBV6-5 and TRBJ2-7, with TRBD2 matching over 8 bases. This CDR3 has 14 residues. The germline CDR1 and CDR2 sequences are MNHEY and SVGAGI. The trim removed 2 bases at V and 7 bases at J, leaving 7 bases unmatched. This CDR3 reads CASSYLTSVEEQYF. DNA of the CDR3: TGTGCCAGCAGTTACCTGACTAGCGTGGAGGAGCAGTACTTC.

This clonotype was seen ten or more times. V usage is TRBV28 and J usage is TRBJ2-1; TRBD2 is a possible D gene (6 bases). This CDR3 is 15 amino acids long. Trimming took off 1 base at V and 1 base at J, with 8 bases between the two ends. Germline V gene sequence: CDR1 MDHEN, CDR2 SYDVKM. As DNA, the CDR3 is TGTGCCAGCAGTTTATACGGGGGTTCCTACAATGAGCAGTTCTTC. Its translation: CASSLYGGSYNEQFF. Filled out from reference TRBV28 and TRBJ2-1, the complete variable domain reads DVKVTQSSRYLVKRTGEKVFLECVQDMDHENMFWYRQDPGLGLRLIYFSYDVKMKEKGDIPEGYSVSREKKERFSLILESASTNQTSMYLCASSLYGGSYNEQFFGPGTRLTVL.

Many counts were recorded for this clonotype. This chain joins TRBV2 and TRBJ2-3, with 7 bases lining up with TRBD1. The CDR3 extends over 15 amino acids. V trimming: 8 bases; J trimming: 1 base; junction bases outside the gene matches: 9. Germline CDR1 SNHLY, CDR2 FYNNEI. DNA for the CDR3: TGTGCCAGCGGACGTCAGACAGGGCGCACAGATACGCAGTATTTT. It encodes CASGRQTGRTDTQYF. The full variable domain, with the rest looked up from reference TRBV2 and TRBJ2-3, is EPEVTQTPSHQVTQMGQEVILRCVPISNHLYFYWYRQILGQKVEFLVSFYNNEISEKSEIFDDQFSVERPDGSNFTLKIRSTKLEDSAMYFCASGRQTGRTDTQYFGPGTRLTVL.

The rearrangement links TRBV12-3 or TRBV12-4 to TRBJ1-5, with D possibly TRBD1 on 5 matching bases. V dropped 5 bases and J dropped 2 bases, with 13 bases sitting between them. CDR3 length: 15 amino acids. The chain's CDR3 is CASSPAGAGNQPQHF. DNA for the CDR3: TGTGCCAGCAGTCCCGCCGGGGCTGGCAATCAGCCCCAGCATTTT.

Details on this clonotype: It may be a read error: a sequence one base away is much more abundant. This chain connects TRBV12-3 or TRBV12-4 to TRBJ1-4; a possible D gene is TRBD1 (6 bases). This CDR3 has 17 residues. DNA for the CDR3: TGTGGCAGCAGTTTTCGGCAGGGGTATCAGGGTAATGAAAAACTGTTTTTT. Translating gives CGSSFRQGYQGNEKLFF.

This chain links TRBV7-2 with TRBJ2-2, with 7 bases aligning to TRBD1. Unmatched junction bases numbered 4, after V lost 5 bases and J lost 4 bases. Germline CDR1 reads SGHTA; CDR2 reads FQGNSA. This CDR3 comprises 14 residues. CDR3 coding DNA: TGTGCCAGCAGCCCCTACAGGGGCACCGGGGAGCTGTTTTTT. Residues: CASSPYRGTGELFF.

The rearrangement uses TRBV6-6 and TRBJ2-4, with D possibly TRBD1 on 6 matching bases. Trimming left V 6 bases short and J 1 base short, with 19 bases between. Germline CDR1 reads MNHNY; CDR2 reads SVGAGI (reference sequence). This CDR3 has 17 residues. Here the CDR3 reads CASSHTGGQGAKNIQYF. The CDR3 DNA is TGTGCCAGCAGCCACACCGGTGGGCAGGGGGCCAAAAACATTCAGTACTTC.

The chain uses TRBV7-2 and TRBJ1-5; possibly TRBD1 for D (6 bases). Germline CDR1 and CDR2: SGHTA and FQGNSA. The CDR3 covers 19 residues. Deletions cut 1 base from V and 0 bases from J, with 19 bases between. The CDR3 reads CASSLDIGTLGDSNQPQHF. In DNA, the CDR3 is TGTGCCAGCAGCTTAGATATCGGGACACTAGGGGATAGCAATCAGCCCCAGCATTTT. Complete variable domain (other parts from reference TRBV7-2 and TRBJ1-5): GAGVSQSPSNKVTEKGKDVELRCDPISGHTALYWYRQSLGQGLEFLIYFQGNSAPDKSGLPSDRFSAERTGGSVSTLTIQRTQQEDSAVYLCASSLDIGTLGDSNQPQHFGDGTRLSIL.

This clonotype was recorded a few times. V is TRBV20-1 and J is TRBJ2-7, with D possibly being TRBD1 (6 bases). This CDR3 spans 13 amino acids. Germline V gene data show CDR1 as DFQATT and CDR2 as SNEGSKA (reference sequence). The V gene lost 4 bases and the J gene lost 3 bases, with 13 bases spanning the gap. CDR3 residues: CSATGQSGYEQYF. The CDR3 DNA is TGCAGTGCTACGGGACAATCTGGCTACGAGCAGTACTTC.

The V call is TRBV7-9, the J call TRBJ1-5; 10 nucleotides agree with TRBD1. CDR1 is SEHNR and CDR2 is FQNEAQ in the germline V gene (reference sequence). This CDR3 has 16 amino acids. Trimming at V came to 1 base and at J to 7 bases, leaving 7 bases not matched to a gene. The chain's CDR3 is CASSLDRQGAKQPQHF. CDR3 coding DNA: TGTGCCAGCAGCTTAGACCGACAGGGGGCAAAACAGCCCCAGCATTTT. Full variable domain (remainder filled in from reference TRBV7-9 and TRBJ1-5): DTGVSQNPRHKITKRGQNVTFRCDPISEHNRLYWYRQTLGQGPEFLTYFQNEAQLEKSRLLSDRFSAERPKGSFSTLEIQRTEQGDSAMYLCASSLDRQGAKQPQHFGDGTRLSIL.

This clonotype was detected many times. The CDR3 nucleotides read TGCAGTGCTAGATCCCCGCGGGGGGGCGGGGATACGCAGTATTTT. This sequence encodes CSARSPRGGGDTQYF. The chain joins TRBV20-1 to TRBJ2-3; 9 bases agree with TRBD2. The CDR3 is 15 residues long. Germline assignment: CDR1 DFQATT and CDR2 SNEGSKA (reference sequence). V shed 2 bases and J 6 bases; nucleotides not matched to a gene: 9.

Many counts were recorded for this clonotype. This chain links TRBV27 with TRBJ1-5; no definite D call. The CDR3 spans 15 residues. Looked up from germline, CDR1 is MNHEY and CDR2 is SMNVEV (reference sequence). Trimming left V 0 bases short and J 6 bases short, with 12 bases between. CDR3 region: CASSLSILGSQPQHF. The DNA of the CDR3 is TGTGCCAGCAGTTTATCGATTCTAGGCTCTCAGCCCCAGCATTTT.

J is TRBJ2-1 and V is TRBV7-2; 9 positions match TRBD2. This CDR3 region has 15 residues. Germline V CDR1 and CDR2: SGHTA, FQGNSA. The J segment lost 4 bases and the V segment lost 3 bases, leaving 4 bases of the junction unmatched. The CDR3 DNA reads TGTGCCAGCAGCTTGGGGACTAGCCTGTACAATGAGCAGTTCTTC. Amino acids: CASSLGTSLYNEQFF.

This clonotype was observed a few times. The gene calls are TRBV29-1 and TRBJ2-5; 11 nucleotides align to TRBD2. The junction had 12 bases not matched to a gene; V was cut back by 2 bases and J by 4 bases. CDR1 is SQVTM and CDR2 is ANQGSEA in the germline V gene. The CDR3 totals 17 residues. The CDR3 nucleotides are TGCAGCGTTGAATGGTTTGCTAGCGGGGGGCCGCGAGAGACCCAGTACTTC. This sequence encodes CSVEWFASGGPRETQYF.

This clonotype was picked up many times. The J gene is TRBJ2-2, the V gene TRBV7-9; D unresolved. Germline lookup yields CDR1 SEHNR and CDR2 FQNEAQ (reference sequence). The V and J ends lost 3 bases and 1 base respectively, with 12 bases between them. This CDR3 comprises 16 residues. In DNA, the CDR3 is TGTGCCAGCAGCTTCAAAGGGCAATTGAACACCGGGGAGCTGTTTTTT. Its protein product is CASSFKGQLNTGELFF.

CDR3 bases: TGTGCCAGCAGGTCGGGACAGGGAGCCACCGGGGAGCTGTTTTTT. Amino acid sequence: CASRSGQGATGELFF. This sequence joins TRBV12-3 or TRBV12-4 and TRBJ2-2; 9 nucleotides align to TRBD1. This CDR3 comprises 15 residues. The ends lost 6 bases at V and 4 bases at J; junction bases unmatched: 6.

This clonotype came up once. The chain links TRBV5-1 to TRBJ2-3, with 7 bases aligning to TRBD2. This CDR3 has 15 residues. Germline values: CDR1 SGHRS, CDR2 YFSETQ. V gave up 2 bases and J gave up 2 bases; unmatched junction bases: 5. In nucleotides, the CDR3 is TGCGCCAGCAGCTTCCGGGACTACTCCACAGATACGCAGTATTTT. It specifies CASSFRDYSTDTQYF.